This TCR beta chain was captured by sequencing in a study of cytomegalovirus exposure and HLA in healthy donors. Regarding the study as a whole: In a later analysis, an Asian-associated ancestry cluster reportedly showed fewer N-insertions than the approximately 670-donor mean.

The CDR3 runs 15 residues. CDR1 SNHLY and CDR2 FYNNEI come from the germline V gene. Deletions cut 1 base from V and 2 bases from J, with 9 bases between. Concerning this clone: The antigen remains unidentified.

Amplification used 60 Vbeta primers and 13 Jbeta primers. The protocol was immunoSEQ multiplex PCR, while the TCRdb copy is restricted to in-frame clones and leaves out a portion. The repertoire consists of over 150,000 clones, with about 80% occurring once and the leading ten covering 1.4% to 1.5%. The specimen sequenced was PBMCs. The gene calls are TRBV2 and TRBJ1-5, with TRBD1 as a possible D gene (5 bases). This receptor was taken from a woman in her 30s in good health and CMV-seropositive. Written as DNA, the CDR3 is TGTGCCAGCAGTGAAGTGGGGCTAGGCAATCAGCCCCAGCATTTT. Translated: CASSEVGLGNQPQHF.